This T cell receptor (beta chain) was identified in a study of type 1 and type 2 diabetes patients. The CDR3 consists of 13 residues. Germline V gene sequence: CDR1 MRHNA, CDR2 SNTAGT. V shed 6 bases and J shed 2 bases, with 11 bases lying between them. Amplification started from genomic DNA. A primer set of 30 forward and 13 reverse primers amplified the CDR3. Each CDR3 protein is one row after TCRdb ran MiXCR on the multiplex PCR reads. This table holds under 300,000 distinct CDR3 sequences, 47% found once. This clonotype was seen only a few times. Its specificity is not known. Notes on the study in general: Groups were not age- or gender-matched, which may bias interpretation.

No donor had another autoimmune disease or recent infection within four weeks. Peripheral blood, ten milliliters per participant, was collected. The specimen sequenced was peripheral blood mononuclear cells (PBMCs). This chain connects TRBV6-4 to TRBJ2-7; D gene unclear. This sequence originates from a man aged 18 to 30 with type 2 diabetes. This chain's CDR3 is CASSPPDAYEQYF. DNA of the CDR3: TGTGCCAGCAGCCCCCCGGACGCCTACGAGCAGTACTTC.